The rows below give T cell receptor beta chains drawn from one sample of a study of response to subunit inactivated influenza vaccine. One entry per CDR3 protein results from TCRdb running MiXCR on the RT-PCR reads. The table shows 500,000 to 650,000 distinct CDR3 sequences, with under 9% occurring only once. The material was PBMCs from blood, obtained less than 30 months after vaccination. These receptors all stem from a man aged 50 to 69 who received an inactivated influenza vaccine. Each CDR3 is given with its conserved first and last residue. The order of the fields is D gene, V gene, clone size, J gene, CDR3 DNA, CDR3 protein. D genes are given only for firm matches. Expanded clones are given a class, and other clones once, few, many or no size at all.

d_call: NA; v_call: TRBV5-5; clone_size: few; j_call: TRBJ1-4; cdr3_nt: TGTGCCAGCAGCTTGGATGGGTTAGTAGGTGAAAAACTGTTTTTT; cdr3_aa: CASSLDGLVGEKLFF
d_call: TRBD1; v_call: TRBV5-1; clone_size: many; j_call: TRBJ2-7; cdr3_nt: TGCGCCAGCAGCTTGGGAACAGGGGTCTCCTACGAGCAGTACTTC; cdr3_aa: CASSLGTGVSYEQYF
d_call: NA; v_call: TRBV28; clone_size: many; j_call: TRBJ2-3; cdr3_nt: TGTGCCAGCAGTTACGGGAGCACAGATACGCAGTATTTT; cdr3_aa: CASSYGSTDTQYF
d_call: NA; v_call: TRBV4-2; clone_size: few; j_call: TRBJ2-2; cdr3_nt: TGTGCCAGCAGCCAATTTAGACAGAACACCGGGGAGCTGTTTTTT; cdr3_aa: CASSQFRQNTGELFF
d_call: NA; v_call: TRBV4-3; clone_size: many; j_call: TRBJ2-7; cdr3_nt: TGCGCCAGCAGCCCTTACGCCACTGCCTACGAGCAGTACTTC; cdr3_aa: CASSPYATAYEQYF
d_call: TRBD2; v_call: TRBV11-2; clone_size: NA; j_call: TRBJ2-2; cdr3_nt: TGTGCCAGCAGCACTAGCGGGAGAGGGACCGGGGAGCTGTTTTTT; cdr3_aa: CASSTSGRGTGELFF
d_call: TRBD2; v_call: TRBV5-1; clone_size: NA; j_call: TRBJ2-7; cdr3_nt: TGCGCCAGCAGCTTGACTAGCGGAAGGAGCTCCTACGAGCAGTACTTC; cdr3_aa: CASSLTSGRSSYEQYF
d_call: TRBD2; v_call: TRBV12-3/TRBV12-4; clone_size: few; j_call: TRBJ2-3; cdr3_nt: TGTGCCAGCAGTTCGCGGGGACTAGTTTCAGATACGCAGTATTTT; cdr3_aa: CASSSRGLVSDTQYF
d_call: NA; v_call: TRBV5-5; clone_size: NA; j_call: TRBJ2-5; cdr3_nt: TGTACCAGCACCCGAGAAGAGACCCAGTACTTC; cdr3_aa: CTSTREETQYF
d_call: TRBD1; v_call: TRBV4-1; clone_size: few; j_call: TRBJ1-2; cdr3_nt: TGCGCCAGCAGCCAGCAACAGGGGTTTTCGCACTATGGCTACACCTTC; cdr3_aa: CASSQQQGFSHYGYTF
d_call: NA; v_call: TRBV27; clone_size: NA; j_call: TRBJ2-1; cdr3_nt: TGTGCCAGCAGGAAGGGCAATGAGCAGTTCTTC; cdr3_aa: CASRKGNEQFF
d_call: TRBD2; v_call: TRBV20-1; clone_size: few; j_call: TRBJ2-3; cdr3_nt: TGCAGTGCCCGAAAGCGGGAGGTTTCAGATACGCAGTATTTT; cdr3_aa: CSARKREVSDTQYF
d_call: TRBD2; v_call: TRBV7-9; clone_size: few; j_call: TRBJ2-1; cdr3_nt: TGTGCCAGCAGCTCGCTAGCGGGACCGGATGAGCAGTTCTTC; cdr3_aa: CASSSLAGPDEQFF
d_call: NA; v_call: TRBV4-1; clone_size: many; j_call: TRBJ2-1; cdr3_nt: TGCGCCAGCAGCCTCCCTGAAAGTGGGGGTGAGCAGTTCTTC; cdr3_aa: CASSLPESGGEQFF
d_call: NA; v_call: TRBV18; clone_size: few; j_call: TRBJ2-2; cdr3_nt: TGTGCCAGCTCACCACAGAGGGGCGGCAACACCGGGGAGCTGTTTTTT; cdr3_aa: CASSPQRGGNTGELFF
d_call: TRBD2; v_call: TRBV28; clone_size: NA; j_call: TRBJ2-1; cdr3_nt: TGTGCCAGCAGCCCGCAGACTAGCGGGAGTTGGAATGAGCAGTTCTTC; cdr3_aa: CASSPQTSGSWNEQFF
d_call: TRBD1; v_call: TRBV7-9; clone_size: many; j_call: TRBJ2-7; cdr3_nt: TGTGCCAGCAGCTCCACAGGGGGCGCCCCCGGAGAGCAGTACTTC; cdr3_aa: CASSSTGGAPGEQYF
d_call: TRBD1; v_call: TRBV7-8; clone_size: NA; j_call: TRBJ1-3; cdr3_nt: TGTGCCAGCAGCTTAGGGATGGGACAGGGGAACACCATATATTTT; cdr3_aa: CASSLGMGQGNTIYF
d_call: NA; v_call: TRBV11-2; clone_size: few; j_call: TRBJ1-5; cdr3_nt: TGTGCCAGCAGCCTTAGCCTCAATCAGCCCCAGCATTTT; cdr3_aa: CASSLSLNQPQHF
d_call: TRBD2; v_call: TRBV6-2/TRBV6-3; clone_size: NA; j_call: TRBJ2-5; cdr3_nt: TGTGCCAGCGATAAGCCCCGGGGGGCCCAGTACTTC; cdr3_aa: CASDKPRGAQYF
d_call: TRBD2; v_call: TRBV29-1; clone_size: many; j_call: TRBJ2-7; cdr3_nt: TGCAGCGCTGCGGGTCCTAGCGGGAGATACGAGCAGTACTTC; cdr3_aa: CSAAGPSGRYEQYF
d_call: TRBD1; v_call: TRBV20-1; clone_size: few; j_call: TRBJ1-4; cdr3_nt: TGCAGTGCTAGACCTGACAGGGCTTTAGGTGAAAAACTGTTTTTT; cdr3_aa: CSARPDRALGEKLFF
d_call: NA; v_call: TRBV29-1; clone_size: NA; j_call: TRBJ2-5; cdr3_nt: TGCAGCGTCGGACCGGAGGCCTCGAAGGCCCAGTACTTC; cdr3_aa: CSVGPEASKAQYF
d_call: TRBD1; v_call: TRBV7-8; clone_size: NA; j_call: TRBJ1-3; cdr3_nt: TGTGCCAGCAGCCCATATCCGGGACAGGGTCGAAACACCATATATTTT; cdr3_aa: CASSPYPGQGRNTIYF
d_call: NA; v_call: TRBV28; clone_size: NA; j_call: TRBJ1-1; cdr3_nt: TGTGCCAGCAGTCCACCGGGACGGAATATGAACACTGAAGCTTTCTTT; cdr3_aa: CASSPPGRNMNTEAFF
d_call: NA; v_call: TRBV7-8; clone_size: few; j_call: TRBJ2-5; cdr3_nt: TGTGCCAGCAGCCAAGTCTTGACAGCGCAAGAGACCCAGTACTTC; cdr3_aa: CASSQVLTAQETQYF
d_call: TRBD1; v_call: TRBV28; clone_size: many; j_call: TRBJ2-1; cdr3_nt: TGTGCCAGCAGTGGACATCAGGGGGCTAGCTACAATGAGCAGTTCTTC; cdr3_aa: CASSGHQGASYNEQFF
d_call: NA; v_call: TRBV18; clone_size: NA; j_call: TRBJ2-1; cdr3_nt: TGTGCCAGCTCACCACCGATGCTAGCCGTTGGGAATGAGCAGTTCTTC; cdr3_aa: CASSPPMLAVGNEQFF
d_call: NA; v_call: TRBV5-6; clone_size: few; j_call: TRBJ2-7; cdr3_nt: TGTGCCAGCAGCATGCAGAGATACGAGCAGTACTTC; cdr3_aa: CASSMQRYEQYF
d_call: TRBD1; v_call: TRBV5-6; clone_size: NA; j_call: TRBJ2-7; cdr3_nt: TGTGCCAGCAGCTTCGACAGGGCGAACGAGCAGTACTTC; cdr3_aa: CASSFDRANEQYF
d_call: NA; v_call: TRBV5-6; clone_size: many; j_call: TRBJ1-5; cdr3_nt: TGTGCCAGCAGTTGGGGTAGCAATCAGCCCCAGCATTTT; cdr3_aa: CASSWGSNQPQHF
d_call: TRBD1; v_call: TRBV20-1; clone_size: few; j_call: TRBJ2-1; cdr3_nt: TGCAGTGCCCCGGGACAGGACCTCTGGGATGAGCAGTTCTTC; cdr3_aa: CSAPGQDLWDEQFF
d_call: NA; v_call: TRBV29-1; clone_size: many; j_call: TRBJ2-7; cdr3_nt: TGCAGCGTTGAAGATCGCCGGGGCTCCTACGAGCAGTACTTC; cdr3_aa: CSVEDRRGSYEQYF
d_call: NA; v_call: TRBV7-2; clone_size: NA; j_call: TRBJ2-5; cdr3_nt: TGTGCCAGCAGCGAGACCCCGAAGACCCAGTACTTC; cdr3_aa: CASSETPKTQYF
d_call: NA; v_call: TRBV28; clone_size: many; j_call: TRBJ1-5; cdr3_nt: TGTGCCAGCAGTTTAAGCCAGGCCCAGCATTTT; cdr3_aa: CASSLSQAQHF
d_call: TRBD2; v_call: TRBV20-1; clone_size: many; j_call: TRBJ2-1; cdr3_nt: TGCAGTGCGGGGGGACTAGCGAGCTCCTACAATGAGCAGTTCTTC; cdr3_aa: CSAGGLASSYNEQFF
d_call: TRBD2; v_call: TRBV20-1; clone_size: NA; j_call: TRBJ2-1; cdr3_nt: TGCAGTGCTAAAGCGGGGGGCCTACTCTCCTACAATGAGCAGTTCTTC; cdr3_aa: CSAKAGGLLSYNEQFF
d_call: NA; v_call: TRBV11-2; clone_size: NA; j_call: TRBJ2-1; cdr3_nt: TGTGCCAGCAGCTTAGGCGGGGAGTGGTTCTTC; cdr3_aa: CASSLGGEWFF
d_call: TRBD2; v_call: TRBV30; clone_size: many; j_call: TRBJ2-1; cdr3_nt: TGTGCCTGGAGTGTAACGCGGGAGAATCAGTTCTTC; cdr3_aa: CAWSVTRENQFF
d_call: NA; v_call: TRBV3-1; clone_size: few; j_call: TRBJ2-6; cdr3_nt: TGTGCCAGCAGCCAAAGCTCGGGTGGGGCCAACGTCCTGACTTTC; cdr3_aa: CASSQSSGGANVLTF
d_call: NA; v_call: TRBV6-1; clone_size: few; j_call: TRBJ2-3; cdr3_nt: TGTGCCAGCAGCCCCGACTGGGATAGCACAGATACGCAGTATTTT; cdr3_aa: CASSPDWDSTDTQYF
d_call: TRBD2; v_call: TRBV10-3; clone_size: many; j_call: TRBJ2-7; cdr3_nt: TGTGCCATCAGTATAGCGGGTGACCGATACGAGCAGTACTTC; cdr3_aa: CAISIAGDRYEQYF
d_call: NA; v_call: TRBV7-8; clone_size: many; j_call: TRBJ2-5; cdr3_nt: TGTGCCAGCAGCTTAGCCTGGGATTTTGAGACCCAGTACTTC; cdr3_aa: CASSLAWDFETQYF